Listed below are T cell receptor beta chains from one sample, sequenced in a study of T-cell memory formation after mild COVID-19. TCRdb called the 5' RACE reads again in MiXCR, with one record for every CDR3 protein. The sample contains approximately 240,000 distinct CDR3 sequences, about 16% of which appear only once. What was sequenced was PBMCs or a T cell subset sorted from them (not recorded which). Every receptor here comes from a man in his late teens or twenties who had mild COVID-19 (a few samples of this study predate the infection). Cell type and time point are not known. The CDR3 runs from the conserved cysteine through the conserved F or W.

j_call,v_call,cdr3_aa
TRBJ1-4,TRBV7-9,CASSPVRTSEKLFF
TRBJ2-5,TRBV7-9,CALSGGAQETQYF
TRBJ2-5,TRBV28,CASSVFSQETQYF
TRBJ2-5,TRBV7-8,CASSGGPQETQYF
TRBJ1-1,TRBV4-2,CASSQGGVMNTEAFF
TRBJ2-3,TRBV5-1,CASSLAGQGTDTQYF
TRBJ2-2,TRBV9,CASSPRGTNAGELFF
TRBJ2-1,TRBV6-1,CASSPTIAYNEQFF
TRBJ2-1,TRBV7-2,CASSYTQGFLFF
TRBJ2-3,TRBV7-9,CASSLEWADTQYF
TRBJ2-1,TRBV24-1,CATSDTRQNPEQFF
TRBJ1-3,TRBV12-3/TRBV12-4,CASSFNTFSGNTIYF
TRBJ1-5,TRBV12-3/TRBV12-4,CASSYPGQGGQPQHF
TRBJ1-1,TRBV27,CASSPKGWTEAFF
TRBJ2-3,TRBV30,CAWTRGSTDTQYF
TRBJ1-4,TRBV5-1,CASSPSGTANEKLFF
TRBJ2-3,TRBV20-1,CSAPAGGGWVADTQYF
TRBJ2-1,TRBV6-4,CASSDSSGGANEQFF
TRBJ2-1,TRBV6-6,CASSYPQGTTYNEQFF
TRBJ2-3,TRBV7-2,CASSWDSLQDTQYF
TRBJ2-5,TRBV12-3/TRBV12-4,CASNDGRLRSQETQYF
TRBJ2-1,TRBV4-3,CASSHQAGGRSYNEQFF
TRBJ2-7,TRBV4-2,CASSQDISGGREQYF
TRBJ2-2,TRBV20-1,CSARDPQREIGELFF
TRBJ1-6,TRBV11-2,CASSEGPYSPLHF
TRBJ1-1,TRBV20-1,CSARRPDRQNTEAFF
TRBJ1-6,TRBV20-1,CSARVLTGSSSYNSPLHF
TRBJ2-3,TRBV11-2,CASAGGLKDTQYF
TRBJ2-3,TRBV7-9,CASSRRQGPARDTQYF
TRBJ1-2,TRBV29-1,CSVGSFGDSYGYTF
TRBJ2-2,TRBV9,CASSVEGPIAGELFF
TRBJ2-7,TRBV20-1,CSARQTYEQYF
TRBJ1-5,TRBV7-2,CASSLESQVLQPQHF
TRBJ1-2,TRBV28,CASSSTTGAYYGYTF
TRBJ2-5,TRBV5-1,CASSPGTSRPGETQYF
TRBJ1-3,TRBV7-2,CASSWAGRRSGNTIYF
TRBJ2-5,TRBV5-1,CASSLRGGVETQYF
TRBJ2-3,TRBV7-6,CASSLGPLSSTDTQYF
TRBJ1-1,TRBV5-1,CASSLEQDTEAFF
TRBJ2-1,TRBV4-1,CASSQGLAGGMSYNEQFF
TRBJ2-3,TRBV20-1,CSARVLAGVTDTQYF
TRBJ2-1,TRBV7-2,CASSLVWFSYNEQFF
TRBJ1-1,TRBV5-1,CASSLEGVAPRRAFF
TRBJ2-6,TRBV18,CASSPVGEAGANVLTF
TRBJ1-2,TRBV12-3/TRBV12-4,CASSPHVGDGYTF
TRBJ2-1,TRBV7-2,CASSPDGVRGEQFF
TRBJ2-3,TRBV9,CASSVGAFPGTDTQYF
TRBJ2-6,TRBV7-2,CASSFGAGFGANVLTF
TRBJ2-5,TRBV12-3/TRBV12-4,CASSWGEGETQYF
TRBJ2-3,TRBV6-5,CASSPQGTVLDTQYF
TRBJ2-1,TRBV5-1,CASSWGSQGHEQFF
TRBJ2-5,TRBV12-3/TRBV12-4,CASSLAYGGETQYF
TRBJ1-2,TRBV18,CASSPSPAQGGYTF